The clone carrying this TCR beta chain came up a few times. Its antigen remains unidentified. The data stem from a study of blood T cells in healthy people across ages. Broader study findings: Underestimates were what the diversity estimates from one million T cells were considered to be. Naive T cell percentage and TCR beta diversity correlated strongly.

Looked up from germline, CDR1 is SGHNT and CDR2 is YENEEA. The J segment lost 2 bases and the V segment lost 5 bases, leaving 6 bases of the junction unmatched. The CDR3 runs to 15 residues. A second PCR of roughly 7 to 11 cycles used a sample-barcoded 5' primer and a J-beta primer mix. Each cDNA molecule received a tag from a template-switch adaptor that had 12 random nucleotides. From the 5' RACE reads, TCRdb called clonotypes with MiXCR, one entry per CDR3 protein. The sample holds approximately 400,000 distinct CDR3 sequences, about 55% seen once. This chain joins TRBV11-3 and TRBJ2-7, with 10 bases matching TRBD1. Material: blood. This TCR came from a man aged 55 to 70 in good health. The CDR3 DNA sequence: TGTGCCAGCAGCCCGGGACAGGGGCCAACCTACGAGCAGTACTTC. Its protein product is CASSPGQGPTYEQYF.